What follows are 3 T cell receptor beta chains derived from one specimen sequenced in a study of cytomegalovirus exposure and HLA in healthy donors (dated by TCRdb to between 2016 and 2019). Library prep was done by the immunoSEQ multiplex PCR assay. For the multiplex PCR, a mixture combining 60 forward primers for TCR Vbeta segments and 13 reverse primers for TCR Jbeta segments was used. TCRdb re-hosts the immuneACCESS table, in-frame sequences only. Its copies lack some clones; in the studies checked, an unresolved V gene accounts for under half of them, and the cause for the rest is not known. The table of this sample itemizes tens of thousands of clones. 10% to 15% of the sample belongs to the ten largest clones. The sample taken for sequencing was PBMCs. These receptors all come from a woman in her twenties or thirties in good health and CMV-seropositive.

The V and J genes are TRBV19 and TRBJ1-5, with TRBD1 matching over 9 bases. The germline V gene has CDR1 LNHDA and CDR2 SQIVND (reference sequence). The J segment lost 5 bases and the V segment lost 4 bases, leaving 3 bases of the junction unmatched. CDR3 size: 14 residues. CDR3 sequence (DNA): TGTGCCAGTAGTACGGGACAGGGCGATCAGCCCCAGCATTTT. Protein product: CASSTGQGDQPQHF.

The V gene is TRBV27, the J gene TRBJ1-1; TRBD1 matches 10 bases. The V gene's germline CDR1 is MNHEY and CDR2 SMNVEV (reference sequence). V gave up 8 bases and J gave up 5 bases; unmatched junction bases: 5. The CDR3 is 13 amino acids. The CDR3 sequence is CASQDRGSTEAFF. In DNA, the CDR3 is TGTGCCAGCCAGGACAGGGGGTCTACTGAAGCTTTCTTT.

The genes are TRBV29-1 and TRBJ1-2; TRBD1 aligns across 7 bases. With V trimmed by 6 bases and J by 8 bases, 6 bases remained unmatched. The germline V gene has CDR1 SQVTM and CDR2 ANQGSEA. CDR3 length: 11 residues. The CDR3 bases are TGCAGCGTCACAGGGGCATGGGGCTACACCTTC. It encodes CSVTGAWGYTF.